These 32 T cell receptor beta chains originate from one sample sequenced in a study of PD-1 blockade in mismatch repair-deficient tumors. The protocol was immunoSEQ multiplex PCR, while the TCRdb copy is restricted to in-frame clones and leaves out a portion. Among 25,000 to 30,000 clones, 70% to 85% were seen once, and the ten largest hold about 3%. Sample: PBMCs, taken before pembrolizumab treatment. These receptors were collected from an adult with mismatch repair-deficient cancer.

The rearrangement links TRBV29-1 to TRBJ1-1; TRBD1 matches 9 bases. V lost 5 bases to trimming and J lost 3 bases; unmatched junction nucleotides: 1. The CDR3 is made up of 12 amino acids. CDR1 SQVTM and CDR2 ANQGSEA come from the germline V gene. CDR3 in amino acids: CSVWTGDTEAFF. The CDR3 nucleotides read TGCAGCGTTTGGACAGGGGACACTGAAGCTTTCTTT.

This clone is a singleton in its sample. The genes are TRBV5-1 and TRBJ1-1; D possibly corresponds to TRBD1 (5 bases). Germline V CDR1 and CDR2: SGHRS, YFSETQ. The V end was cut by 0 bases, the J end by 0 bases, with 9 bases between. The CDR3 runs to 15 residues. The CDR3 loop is CASSLVPGMNTEAFF. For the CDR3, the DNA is TGCGCCAGCAGCTTGGTCCCAGGGATGAACACTGAAGCTTTCTTT. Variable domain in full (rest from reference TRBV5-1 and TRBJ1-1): KAGVTQTPRYLIKTRGQQVTLSCSPISGHRSVSWYQQTPGQGLQFLFEYFSETQRNKGNFPGRFSGRQFSNSRSEMNVSTLELGDSALYLCASSLVPGMNTEAFFGQGTRLTVV.

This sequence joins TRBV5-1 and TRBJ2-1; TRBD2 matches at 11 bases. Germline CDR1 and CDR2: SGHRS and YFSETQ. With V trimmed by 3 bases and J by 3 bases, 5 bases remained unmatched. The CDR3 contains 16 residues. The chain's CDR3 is CASSSGTSGHYNEQFF. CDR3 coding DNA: TGCGCCAGCAGCTCCGGGACTAGCGGTCACTACAATGAGCAGTTCTTC. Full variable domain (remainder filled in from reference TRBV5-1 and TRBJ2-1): KAGVTQTPRYLIKTRGQQVTLSCSPISGHRSVSWYQQTPGQGLQFLFEYFSETQRNKGNFPGRFSGRQFSNSRSEMNVSTLELGDSALYLCASSSGTSGHYNEQFFGPGTRLTVL.

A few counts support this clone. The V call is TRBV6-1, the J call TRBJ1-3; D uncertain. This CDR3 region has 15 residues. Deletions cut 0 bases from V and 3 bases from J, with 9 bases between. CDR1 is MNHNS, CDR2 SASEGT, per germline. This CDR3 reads CASSEAYPYGNTIYF. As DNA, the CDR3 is TGTGCCAGCAGTGAAGCGTATCCCTATGGAAACACCATATATTTT.

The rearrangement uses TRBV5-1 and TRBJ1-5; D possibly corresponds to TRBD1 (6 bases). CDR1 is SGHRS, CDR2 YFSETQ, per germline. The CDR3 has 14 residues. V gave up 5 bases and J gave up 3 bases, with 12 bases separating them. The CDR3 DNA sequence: TGCGCCAGCAGTTCTGGACAGCCCAATCAGCCCCAGCATTTT. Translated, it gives CASSSGQPNQPQHF. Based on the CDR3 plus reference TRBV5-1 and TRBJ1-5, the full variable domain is KAGVTQTPRYLIKTRGQQVTLSCSPISGHRSVSWYQQTPGQGLQFLFEYFSETQRNKGNFPGRFSGRQFSNSRSEMNVSTLELGDSALYLCASSSGQPNQPQHFGDGTRLSIL.

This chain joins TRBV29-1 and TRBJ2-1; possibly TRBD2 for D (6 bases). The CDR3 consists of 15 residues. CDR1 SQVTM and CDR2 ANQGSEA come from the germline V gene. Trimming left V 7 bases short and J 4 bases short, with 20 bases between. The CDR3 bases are TGCAGCGCTCCCCCGGGACTTACCTCATACAATGAGCAGTTCTTC. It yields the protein CSAPPGLTSYNEQFF.

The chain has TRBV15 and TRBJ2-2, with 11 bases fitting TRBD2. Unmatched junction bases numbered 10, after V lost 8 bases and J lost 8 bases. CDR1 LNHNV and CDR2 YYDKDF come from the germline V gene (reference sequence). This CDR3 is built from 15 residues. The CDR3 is CATQLSGRAEGELFF. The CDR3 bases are TGTGCCACCCAACTTAGCGGGAGGGCCGAGGGGGAGCTGTTTTTT. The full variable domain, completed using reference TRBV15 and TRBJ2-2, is DAMVIQNPRYQVTQFGKPVTLSCSQTLNHNVMYWYQQKSSQAPKLLFHYYDKDFNNEADTPDNFQSRRPNTSFCFLDIRSPGLGDTAMYLCATQLSGRAEGELFFGEGSRLTVL.

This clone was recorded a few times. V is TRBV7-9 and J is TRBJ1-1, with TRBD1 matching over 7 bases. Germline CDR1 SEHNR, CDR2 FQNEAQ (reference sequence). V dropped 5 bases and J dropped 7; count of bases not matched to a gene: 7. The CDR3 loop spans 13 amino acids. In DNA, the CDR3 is TGTGCCAGCAGCCCCCGGACAGGCGATGAAGCTTTCTTT. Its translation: CASSPRTGDEAFF.

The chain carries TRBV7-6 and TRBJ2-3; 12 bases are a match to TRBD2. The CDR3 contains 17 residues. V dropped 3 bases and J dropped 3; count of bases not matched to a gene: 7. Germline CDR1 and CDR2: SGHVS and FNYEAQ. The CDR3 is CASSFLLAGGPTDTQYF. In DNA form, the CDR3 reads TGTGCCAGCAGCTTCCTTCTAGCGGGAGGGCCTACAGATACGCAGTATTTT.

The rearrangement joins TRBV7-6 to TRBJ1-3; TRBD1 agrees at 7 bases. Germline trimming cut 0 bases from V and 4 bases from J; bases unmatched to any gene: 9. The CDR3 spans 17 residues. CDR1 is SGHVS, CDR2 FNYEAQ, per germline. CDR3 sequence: CASSLARAGGHGNTIYF. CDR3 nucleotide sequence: TGTGCCAGCAGCTTAGCCCGGGCAGGGGGACACGGAAACACCATATATTTT.

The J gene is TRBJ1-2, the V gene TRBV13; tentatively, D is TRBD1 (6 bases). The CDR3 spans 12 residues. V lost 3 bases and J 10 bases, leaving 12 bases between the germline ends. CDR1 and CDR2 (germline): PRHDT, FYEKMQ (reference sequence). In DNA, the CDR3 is TGTGCCAGCAGCTTCCGGACAGATGTCTACACCTTC. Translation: CASSFRTDVYTF.

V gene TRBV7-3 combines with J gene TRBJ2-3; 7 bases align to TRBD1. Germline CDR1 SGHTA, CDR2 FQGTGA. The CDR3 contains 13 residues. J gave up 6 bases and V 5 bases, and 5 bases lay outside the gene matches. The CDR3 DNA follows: TGTGCCAGCAGCCCTCCGACAGGGGATACGCAGTATTTT. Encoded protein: CASSPPTGDTQYF.

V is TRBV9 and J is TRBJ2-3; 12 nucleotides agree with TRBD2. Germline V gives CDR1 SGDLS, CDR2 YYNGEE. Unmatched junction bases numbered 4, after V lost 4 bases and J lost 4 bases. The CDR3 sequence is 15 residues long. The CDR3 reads CASSPGLAGADTQYF. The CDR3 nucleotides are TGTGCCAGCAGCCCGGGACTAGCGGGCGCAGATACGCAGTATTTT.

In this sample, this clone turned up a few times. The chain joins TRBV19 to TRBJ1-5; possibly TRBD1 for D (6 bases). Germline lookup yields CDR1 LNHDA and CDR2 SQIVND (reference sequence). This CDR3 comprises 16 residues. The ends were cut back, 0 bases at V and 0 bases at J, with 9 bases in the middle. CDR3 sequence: CASSIDGTYSNQPQHF. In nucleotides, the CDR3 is TGTGCCAGTAGTATAGATGGGACATATAGCAATCAGCCCCAGCATTTT.

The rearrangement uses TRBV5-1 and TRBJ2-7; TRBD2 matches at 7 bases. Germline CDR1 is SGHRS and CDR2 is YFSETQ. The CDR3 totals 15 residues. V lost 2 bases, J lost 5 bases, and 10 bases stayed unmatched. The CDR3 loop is CASSFRGGSIDEQYF. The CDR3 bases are TGCGCCAGCAGCTTCCGGGGCGGGAGTATCGACGAGCAGTACTTC.

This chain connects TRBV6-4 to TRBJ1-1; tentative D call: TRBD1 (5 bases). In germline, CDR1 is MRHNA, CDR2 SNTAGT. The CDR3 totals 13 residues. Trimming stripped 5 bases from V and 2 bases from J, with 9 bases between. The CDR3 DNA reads TGTGCCAGCAGTTTCGACAGTAACACTGAAGCTTTCTTT. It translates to CASSFDSNTEAFF.

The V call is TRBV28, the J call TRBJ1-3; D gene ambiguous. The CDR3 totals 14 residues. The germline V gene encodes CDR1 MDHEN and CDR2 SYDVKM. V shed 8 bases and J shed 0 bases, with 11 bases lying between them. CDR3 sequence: CASSSVRSGNTIYF. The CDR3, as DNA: TGTGCCAGCTCCAGTGTCCGCTCTGGAAACACCATATATTTT.

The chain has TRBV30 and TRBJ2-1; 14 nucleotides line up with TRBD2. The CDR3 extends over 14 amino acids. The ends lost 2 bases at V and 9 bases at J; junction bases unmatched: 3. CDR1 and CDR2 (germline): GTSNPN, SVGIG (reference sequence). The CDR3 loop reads CAWSRLAGGGEQFF. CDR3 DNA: TGTGCCTGGAGTAGACTAGCGGGAGGGGGTGAGCAGTTCTTC. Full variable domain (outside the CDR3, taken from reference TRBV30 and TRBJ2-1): SQTIHQWPATLVQPVGSPLSLECTVEGTSNPNLYWYRQAAGRGLQLLFYSVGIGQISSEVPQNLSASRPQDRQFILSSKKLLLSDSGFYLCAWSRLAGGGEQFFGPGTRLTVL.

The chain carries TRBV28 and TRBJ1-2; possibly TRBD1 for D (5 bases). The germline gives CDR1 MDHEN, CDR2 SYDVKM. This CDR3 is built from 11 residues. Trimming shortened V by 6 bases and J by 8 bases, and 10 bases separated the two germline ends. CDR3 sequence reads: CASSWGVGYTF. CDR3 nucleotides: TGTGCCAGCAGCTGGGGGGTGGGCTACACCTTC.

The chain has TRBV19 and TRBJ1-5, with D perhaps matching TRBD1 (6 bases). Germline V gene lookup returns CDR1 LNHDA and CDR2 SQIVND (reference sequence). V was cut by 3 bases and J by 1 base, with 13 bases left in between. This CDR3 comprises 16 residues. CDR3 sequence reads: CASSIWAGVSNQPQHF. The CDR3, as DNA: TGTGCCAGTAGTATTTGGGCAGGGGTCAGCAATCAGCCCCAGCATTTT.

The CDR3 region has the DNA TGTGCCAGCAGCTTTACCCCCCGGGTTGAGACCCAGTACTTC. This codes for CASSFTPRVETQYF. The rearrangement joins TRBV7-3 to TRBJ2-5; no firm D call. Trimming took 3 bases from V and 5 from J, leaving 13 bases between them. CDR3 length: 14 amino acids. Per the germline V gene, CDR1 is SGHTA and CDR2 is FQGTGA.

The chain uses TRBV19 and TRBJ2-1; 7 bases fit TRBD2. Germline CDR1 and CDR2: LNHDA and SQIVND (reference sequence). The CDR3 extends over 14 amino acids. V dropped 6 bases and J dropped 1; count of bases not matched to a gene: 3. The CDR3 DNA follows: TGTGCCAGTAGCCCGGGGGGATCCTACAATGAGCAGTTCTTC. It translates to CASSPGGSYNEQFF.

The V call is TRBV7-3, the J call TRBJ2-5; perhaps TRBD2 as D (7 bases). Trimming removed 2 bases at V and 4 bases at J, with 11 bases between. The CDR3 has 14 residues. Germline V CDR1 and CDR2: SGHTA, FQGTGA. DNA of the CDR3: TGTGCCAGCAGCTTAGGGGGGGCTGGAGAGACCCAGTACTTC. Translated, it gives CASSLGGAGETQYF.

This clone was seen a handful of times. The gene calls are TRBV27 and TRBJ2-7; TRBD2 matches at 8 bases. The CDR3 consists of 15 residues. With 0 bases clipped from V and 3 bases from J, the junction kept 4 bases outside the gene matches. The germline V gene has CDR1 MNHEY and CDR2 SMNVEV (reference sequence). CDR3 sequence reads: CASSLSGGGYYEQYF. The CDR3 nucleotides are TGTGCCAGCAGTTTATCGGGCGGGGGGTACTACGAGCAGTACTTC.

CDR3 amino acids: CAILAGEADNEQFF. DNA for the CDR3: TGTGCCATTTTAGCGGGAGAGGCGGACAATGAGCAGTTCTTC. The chain links TRBV2 to TRBJ2-1, with TRBD2 identical over 9 bases. The trim removed 10 bases at V and 5 bases at J, leaving 9 bases unmatched. This CDR3 has 14 residues. The germline V gene encodes CDR1 SNHLY and CDR2 FYNNEI.

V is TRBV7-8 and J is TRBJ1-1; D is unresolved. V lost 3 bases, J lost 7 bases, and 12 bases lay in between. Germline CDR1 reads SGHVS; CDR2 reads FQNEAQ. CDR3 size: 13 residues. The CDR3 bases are TGTGCCAGCAGCTTTTTCGTGCGGAGTGAAGCTTTCTTT. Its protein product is CASSFFVRSEAFF.

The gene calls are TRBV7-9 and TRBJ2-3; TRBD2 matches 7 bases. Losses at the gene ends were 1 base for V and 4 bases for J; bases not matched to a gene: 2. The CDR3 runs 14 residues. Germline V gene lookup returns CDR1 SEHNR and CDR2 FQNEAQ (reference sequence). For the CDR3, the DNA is TGTGCCAGCAGCTTAGTGGCGGGAGCAGATACGCAGTATTTT. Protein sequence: CASSLVAGADTQYF.

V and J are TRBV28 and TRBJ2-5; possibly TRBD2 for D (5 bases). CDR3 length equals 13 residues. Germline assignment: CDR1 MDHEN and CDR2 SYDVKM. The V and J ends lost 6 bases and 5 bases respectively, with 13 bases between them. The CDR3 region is CASSDKSGETQYF. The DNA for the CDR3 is TGTGCCAGCAGCGACAAATCGGGGGAGACCCAGTACTTC.

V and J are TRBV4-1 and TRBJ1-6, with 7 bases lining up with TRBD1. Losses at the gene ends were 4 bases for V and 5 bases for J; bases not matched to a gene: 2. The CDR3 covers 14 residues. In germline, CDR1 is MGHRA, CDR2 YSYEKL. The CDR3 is CASSPTGNNSPLHF. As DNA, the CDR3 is TGCGCCAGCAGCCCGACAGGGAATAATTCACCCCTCCACTTT.

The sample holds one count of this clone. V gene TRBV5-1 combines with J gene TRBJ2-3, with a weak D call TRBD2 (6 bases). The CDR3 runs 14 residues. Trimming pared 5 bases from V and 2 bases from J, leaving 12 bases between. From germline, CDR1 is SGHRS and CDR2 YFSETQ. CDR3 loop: CASSGGRNTDTQYF. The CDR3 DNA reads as TGCGCCAGCAGTGGAGGGAGGAACACAGATACGCAGTATTTT. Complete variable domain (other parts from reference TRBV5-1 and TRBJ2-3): KAGVTQTPRYLIKTRGQQVTLSCSPISGHRSVSWYQQTPGQGLQFLFEYFSETQRNKGNFPGRFSGRQFSNSRSEMNVSTLELGDSALYLCASSGGRNTDTQYFGPGTRLTVL.

CDR3 nucleotides: TGCGCCAGCAGCTTGGGAGGGCTATTTAACTATGGCTACACCTTC. Amino acid sequence: CASSLGGLFNYGYTF. This chain joins TRBV5-1 and TRBJ1-2; D not certain. Germline V gene lookup returns CDR1 SGHRS and CDR2 YFSETQ. The CDR3 loop spans 15 amino acids. V was trimmed by 0 bases and J by 1 base, leaving 10 bases between them.

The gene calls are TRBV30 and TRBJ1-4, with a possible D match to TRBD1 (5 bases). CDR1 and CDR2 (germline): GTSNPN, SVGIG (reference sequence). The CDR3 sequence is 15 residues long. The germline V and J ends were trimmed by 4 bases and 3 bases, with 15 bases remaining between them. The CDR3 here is CAWTFLGGSNEKLFF. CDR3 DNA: TGTGCCTGGACTTTCCTTGGGGGGTCTAATGAAAAACTGTTTTTT.